This T cell receptor beta chain was captured in a study of T-cell reconstitution after alpha-beta-depleted transplantation in children. General observations from the study: The origin of alpha-beta T cells about two months after transplant was reportedly several hundred expanded graft clones. T-cell counts and diversity at one year following transplant were attributed mainly to newly produced T cells.

Trimming stripped 5 bases from V and 10 bases from J, with 20 bases between. The CDR3 contains 14 residues. There are many counts of this clonotype. Its antigen is not known. A TCRbeta library incorporating unique molecular identifiers was prepared. One entry per CDR3 protein, called by TCRdb with MiXCR from the PCR reads. This table holds approximately 490,000 distinct CDR3 sequences, about 10% found once. The chain employs TRBV12-3 or TRBV12-4 and TRBJ1-1; possible D gene TRBD1, 6 bases. This sequence originates from a child aged 2 to 10 with inherited bone marrow failure, due to receive a stem cell transplant. Sequencing was performed on PBMCs, taken before TCRalphabeta/CD19-depleted stem cell transplant. The DNA for the CDR3 is TGTGCCAGCAGTCTGAAACAGGGAAATAGTGGAGCTTTCTTT. It specifies CASSLKQGNSGAFF.